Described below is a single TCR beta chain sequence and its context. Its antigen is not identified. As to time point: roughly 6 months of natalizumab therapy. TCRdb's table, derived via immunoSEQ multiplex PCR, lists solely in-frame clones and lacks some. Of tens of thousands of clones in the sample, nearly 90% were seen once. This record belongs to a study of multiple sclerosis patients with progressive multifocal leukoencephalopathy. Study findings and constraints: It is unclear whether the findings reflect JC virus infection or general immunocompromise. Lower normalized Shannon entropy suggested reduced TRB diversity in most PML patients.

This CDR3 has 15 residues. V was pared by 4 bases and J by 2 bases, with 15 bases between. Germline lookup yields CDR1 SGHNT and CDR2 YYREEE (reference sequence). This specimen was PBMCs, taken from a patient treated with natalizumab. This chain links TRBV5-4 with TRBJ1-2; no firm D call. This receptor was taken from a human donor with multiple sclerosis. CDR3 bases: TGTGCCAGCAGCCCGACTGCGAACGGGAACTATGGCTACACCTTC. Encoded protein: CASSPTANGNYGYTF.